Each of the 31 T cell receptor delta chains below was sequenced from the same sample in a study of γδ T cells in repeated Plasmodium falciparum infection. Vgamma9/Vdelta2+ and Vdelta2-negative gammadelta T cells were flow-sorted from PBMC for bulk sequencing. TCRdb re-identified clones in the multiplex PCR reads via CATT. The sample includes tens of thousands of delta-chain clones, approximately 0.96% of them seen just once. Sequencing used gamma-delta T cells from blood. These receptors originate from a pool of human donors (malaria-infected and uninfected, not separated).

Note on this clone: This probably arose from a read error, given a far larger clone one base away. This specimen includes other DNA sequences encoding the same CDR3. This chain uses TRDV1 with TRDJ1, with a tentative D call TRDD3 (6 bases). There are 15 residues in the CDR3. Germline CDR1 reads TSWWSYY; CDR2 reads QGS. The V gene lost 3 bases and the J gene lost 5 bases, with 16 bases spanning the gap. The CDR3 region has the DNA TGTGCTCTTGGGGAGCTAAGGCTGGGGAGTGATAAACTCATCTTT. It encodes CALGELRLGSDKLIF.

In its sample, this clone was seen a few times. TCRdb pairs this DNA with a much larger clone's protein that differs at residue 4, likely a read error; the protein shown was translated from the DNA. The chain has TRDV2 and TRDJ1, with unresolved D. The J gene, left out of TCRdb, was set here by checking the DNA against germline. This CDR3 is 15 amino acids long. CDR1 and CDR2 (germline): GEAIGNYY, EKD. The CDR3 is CACGTVGAYTDKLIF. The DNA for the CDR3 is TGTGCCTGTGGCACCGTCGGGGCGTACACCGATAAACTCATCTTT.

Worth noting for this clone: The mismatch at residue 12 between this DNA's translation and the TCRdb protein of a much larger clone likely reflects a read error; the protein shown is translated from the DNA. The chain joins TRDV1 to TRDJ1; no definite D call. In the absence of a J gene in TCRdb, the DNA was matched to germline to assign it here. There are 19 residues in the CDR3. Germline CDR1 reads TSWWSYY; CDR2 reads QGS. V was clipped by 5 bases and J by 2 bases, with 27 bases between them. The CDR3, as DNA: TGTGCTCTTGGGTCCCAGGGAGTGGCTACTCCCCCGTCTACCGATAAACTCATCTTT. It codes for CALGSQGVATPPSTDKLIF.

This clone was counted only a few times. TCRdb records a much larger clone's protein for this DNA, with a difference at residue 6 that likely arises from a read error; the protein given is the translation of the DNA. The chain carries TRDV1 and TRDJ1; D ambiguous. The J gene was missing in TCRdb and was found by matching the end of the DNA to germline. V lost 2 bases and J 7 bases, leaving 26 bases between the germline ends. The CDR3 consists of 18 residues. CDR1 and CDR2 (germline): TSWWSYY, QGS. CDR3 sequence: CALGEDPSQSFYGGKLIF. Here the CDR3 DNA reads TGTGCTCTTGGGGAAGATCCCTCCCAAAGTTTCTACGGAGGTAAACTCATCTTT.

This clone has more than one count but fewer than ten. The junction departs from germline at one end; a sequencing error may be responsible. As DNA, the CDR3 is TGTGCTCTTGGGACCTCACCGTACTGGGGGATTCGCTTTACCGAAAAACTCATCTTT. Protein product: CALGTSPYWGIRFTEKLIF. V is TRDV1 and J is TRDJ1, with 10 bases aligning to TRDD3. The CDR3 contains 19 residues. The germline CDR1 and CDR2 sequences are TSWWSYY and QGS.

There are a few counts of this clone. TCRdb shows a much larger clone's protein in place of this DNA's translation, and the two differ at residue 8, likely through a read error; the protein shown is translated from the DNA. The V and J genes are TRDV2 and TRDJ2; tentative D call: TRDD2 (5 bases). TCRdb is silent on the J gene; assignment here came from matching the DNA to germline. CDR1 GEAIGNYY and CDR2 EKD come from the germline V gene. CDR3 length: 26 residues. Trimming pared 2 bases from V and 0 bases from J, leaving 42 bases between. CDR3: CACDRIPPYGAGSPMGLGALTAQLFF. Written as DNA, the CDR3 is TGTGCCTGTGACAGAATCCCTCCCTACGGAGCCGGGAGTCCCATGGGACTAGGAGCTTTGACAGCACAACTCTTCTTT.

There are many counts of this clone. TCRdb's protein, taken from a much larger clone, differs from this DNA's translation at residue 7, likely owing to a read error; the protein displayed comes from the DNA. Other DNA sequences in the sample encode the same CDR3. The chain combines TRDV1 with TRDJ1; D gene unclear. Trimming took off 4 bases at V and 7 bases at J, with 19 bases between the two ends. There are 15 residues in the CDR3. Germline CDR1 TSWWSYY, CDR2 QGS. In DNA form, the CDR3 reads TGTGCTCTTGGGGCCCCTTTACGGGCTACGTTTAAACTCATCTTT. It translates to CALGAPLRATFKLIF.

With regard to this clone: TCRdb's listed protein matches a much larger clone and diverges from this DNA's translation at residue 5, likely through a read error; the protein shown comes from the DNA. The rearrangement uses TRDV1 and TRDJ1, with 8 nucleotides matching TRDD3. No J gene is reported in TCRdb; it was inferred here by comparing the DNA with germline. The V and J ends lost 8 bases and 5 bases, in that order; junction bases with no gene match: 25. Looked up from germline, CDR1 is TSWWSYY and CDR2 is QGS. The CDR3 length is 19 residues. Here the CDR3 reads CALKLYRTVLGARTDKLIF. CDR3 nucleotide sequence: TGTGCTCTTAAACTCTACCGAACGGTACTGGGGGCCCGCACGGATAAACTCATCTTT.

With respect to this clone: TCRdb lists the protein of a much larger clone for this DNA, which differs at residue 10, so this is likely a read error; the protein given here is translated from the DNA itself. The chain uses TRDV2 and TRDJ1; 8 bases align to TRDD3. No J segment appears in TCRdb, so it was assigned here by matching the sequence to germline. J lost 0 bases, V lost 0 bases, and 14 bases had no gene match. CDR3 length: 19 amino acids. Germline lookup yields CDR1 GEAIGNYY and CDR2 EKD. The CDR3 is CACDTGIWGRRGYTDKLIF. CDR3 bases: TGTGCCTGTGACACCGGGATCTGGGGGAGACGCGGGTACACCGATAAACTCATCTTT.

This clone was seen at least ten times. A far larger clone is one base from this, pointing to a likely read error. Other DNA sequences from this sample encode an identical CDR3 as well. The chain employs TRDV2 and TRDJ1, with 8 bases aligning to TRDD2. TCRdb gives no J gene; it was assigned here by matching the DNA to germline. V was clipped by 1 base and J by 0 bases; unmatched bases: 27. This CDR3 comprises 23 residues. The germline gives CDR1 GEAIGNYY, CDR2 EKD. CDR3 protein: CACDTIRGSSYEQGELHTDKLIF. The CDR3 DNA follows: TGTGCCTGTGACACGATTCGGGGCTCTTCCTACGAGCAGGGGGAGCTACACACCGATAAACTCATCTTT.

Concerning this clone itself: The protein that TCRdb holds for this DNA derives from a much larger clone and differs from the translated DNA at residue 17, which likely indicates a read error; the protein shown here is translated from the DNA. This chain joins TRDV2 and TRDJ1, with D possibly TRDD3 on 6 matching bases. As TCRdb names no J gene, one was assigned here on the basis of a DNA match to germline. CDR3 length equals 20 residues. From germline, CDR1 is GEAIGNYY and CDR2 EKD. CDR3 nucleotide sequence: TGTGCCTGTGACACCAACCTACAAGGATGCCAAGGGGATCGGACCGATAGACTCATCTTT. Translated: CACDTNLQGCQGDRTDRLIF.

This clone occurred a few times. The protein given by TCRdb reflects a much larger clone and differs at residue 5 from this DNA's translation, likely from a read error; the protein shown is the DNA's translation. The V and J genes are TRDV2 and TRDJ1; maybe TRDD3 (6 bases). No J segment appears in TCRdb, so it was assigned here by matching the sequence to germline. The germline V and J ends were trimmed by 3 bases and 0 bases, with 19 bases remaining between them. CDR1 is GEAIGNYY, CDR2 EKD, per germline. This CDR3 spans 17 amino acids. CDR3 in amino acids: CACDSPWGEPDTDKLIF. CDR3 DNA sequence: TGTGCCTGTGACTCCCCTTGGGGGGAGCCTGACACCGATAAACTCATCTTT.

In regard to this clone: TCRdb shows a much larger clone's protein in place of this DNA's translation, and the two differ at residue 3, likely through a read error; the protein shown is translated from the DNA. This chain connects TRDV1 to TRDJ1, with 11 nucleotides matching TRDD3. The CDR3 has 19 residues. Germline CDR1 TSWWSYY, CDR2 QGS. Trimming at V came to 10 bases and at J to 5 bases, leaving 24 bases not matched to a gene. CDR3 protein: CAPGHSFLLLLGDKDKLIF. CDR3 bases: TGTGCTCCTGGTCACAGCTTCCTACTTTTACTGGGGGATAAAGATAAACTCATCTTT.

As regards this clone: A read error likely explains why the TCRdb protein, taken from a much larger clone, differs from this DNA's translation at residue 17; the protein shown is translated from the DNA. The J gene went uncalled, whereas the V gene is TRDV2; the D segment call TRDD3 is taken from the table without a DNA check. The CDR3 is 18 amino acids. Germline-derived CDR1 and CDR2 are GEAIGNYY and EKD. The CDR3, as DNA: TGTGCCTGTGACACCGTGGGGGATACACCGAAACGGGGGGCGAAACTCACCTTT. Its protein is CACDTVGDTPKRGAKLTF.

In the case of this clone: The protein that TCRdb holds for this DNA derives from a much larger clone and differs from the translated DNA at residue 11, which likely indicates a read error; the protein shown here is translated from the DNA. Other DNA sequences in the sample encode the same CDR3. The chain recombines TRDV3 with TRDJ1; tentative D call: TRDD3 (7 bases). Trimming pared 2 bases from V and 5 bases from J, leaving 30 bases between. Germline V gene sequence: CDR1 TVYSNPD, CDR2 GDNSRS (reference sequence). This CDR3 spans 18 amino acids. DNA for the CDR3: TGTGCCTTTCCTTCCCCCTGCGTACTGGGGAATACGCAGGATAAACTCATCTTT. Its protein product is CAFPSPCVLGNTQDKLIF. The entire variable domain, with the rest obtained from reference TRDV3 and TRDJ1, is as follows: CDKVTQSSPDQTVASGSEVVLLCTYDTVYSNPDLFWYRIRPDYSFQFVFYGDNSRSEGADFTQGRFSVKHILTQKAFHLVISPVRTEDSATYYCAFPSPCVLGNTQDKLIFGKGTRVTVEP.

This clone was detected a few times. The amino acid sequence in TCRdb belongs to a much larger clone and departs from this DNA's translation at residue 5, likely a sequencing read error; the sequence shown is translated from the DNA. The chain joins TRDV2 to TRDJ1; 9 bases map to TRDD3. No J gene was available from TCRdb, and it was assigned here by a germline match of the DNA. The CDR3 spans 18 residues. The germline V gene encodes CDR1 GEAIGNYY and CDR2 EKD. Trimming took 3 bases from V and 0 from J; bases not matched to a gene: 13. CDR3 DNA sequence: TGTGCCTGTGACCCCCTTGTTACTGGGGGACCTTACACCGATAAACTCATCTTT. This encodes CACDPLVTGGPYTDKLIF.

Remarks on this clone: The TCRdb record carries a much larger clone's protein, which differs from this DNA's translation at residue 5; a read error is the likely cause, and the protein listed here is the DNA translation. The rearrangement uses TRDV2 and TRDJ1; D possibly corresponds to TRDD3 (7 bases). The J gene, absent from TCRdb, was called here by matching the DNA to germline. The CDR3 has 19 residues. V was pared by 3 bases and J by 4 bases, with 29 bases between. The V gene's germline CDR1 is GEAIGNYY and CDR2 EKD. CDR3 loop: CACDGLPRGIQNDDDKLIF. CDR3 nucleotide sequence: TGTGCCTGTGACGGACTTCCTCGCGGGATACAGAACGACGACGATAAACTCATCTTT.

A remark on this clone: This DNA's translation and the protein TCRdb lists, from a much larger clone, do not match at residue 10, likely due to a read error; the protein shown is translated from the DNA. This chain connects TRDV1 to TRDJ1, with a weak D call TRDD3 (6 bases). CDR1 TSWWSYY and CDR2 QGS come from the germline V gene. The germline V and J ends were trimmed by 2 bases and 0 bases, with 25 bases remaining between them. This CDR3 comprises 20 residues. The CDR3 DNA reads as TGTGCTCTTGGGGAAAAGACGAAGGCCTACCTGGGGAGTTACACCGATAAACTCATCTTT. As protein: CALGEKTKAYLGSYTDKLIF.

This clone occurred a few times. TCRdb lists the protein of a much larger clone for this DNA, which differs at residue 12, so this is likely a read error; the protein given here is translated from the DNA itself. For the CDR3, the DNA is TGTGCTCTTGGGGAACCCACCTTTTTCTGTCCTAGCTGGGGGATACCCTGCTACACCGATAAACTCATCTTT. Its protein product is CALGEPTFFCPSWGIPCYTDKLIF. The chain joins TRDV1 to TRDJ1; 11 bases are shared with TRDD3. Here the J gene was assigned by germline matching of the DNA, as TCRdb has none. Per the germline V gene, CDR1 is TSWWSYY and CDR2 is QGS. The CDR3 is made up of 24 amino acids. J gave up 0 bases and V 1 base, and 25 bases lay outside the gene matches.

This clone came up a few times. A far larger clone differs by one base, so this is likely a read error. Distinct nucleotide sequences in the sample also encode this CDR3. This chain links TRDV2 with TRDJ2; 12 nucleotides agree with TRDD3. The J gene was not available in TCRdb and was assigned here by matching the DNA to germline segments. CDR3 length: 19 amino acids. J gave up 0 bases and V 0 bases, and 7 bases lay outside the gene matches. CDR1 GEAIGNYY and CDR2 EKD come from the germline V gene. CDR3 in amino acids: CACDTVLGDTRALTAQLFF. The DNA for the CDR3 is TGTGCCTGTGACACCGTGCTGGGGGATACGCGGGCTTTGACAGCACAACTCTTCTTT.

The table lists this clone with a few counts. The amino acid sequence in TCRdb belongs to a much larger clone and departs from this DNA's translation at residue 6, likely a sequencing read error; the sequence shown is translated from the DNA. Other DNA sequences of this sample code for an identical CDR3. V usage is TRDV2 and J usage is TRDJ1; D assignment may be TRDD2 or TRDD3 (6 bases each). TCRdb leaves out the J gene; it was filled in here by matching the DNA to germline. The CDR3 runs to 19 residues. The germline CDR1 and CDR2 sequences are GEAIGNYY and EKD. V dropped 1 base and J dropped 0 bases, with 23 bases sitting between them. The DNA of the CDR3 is TGTGCCTGTGACACGCGATCCTACACTGGGCTACTTTACACCGATAAACTCATCTTT. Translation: CACDTRSYTGLLYTDKLIF.

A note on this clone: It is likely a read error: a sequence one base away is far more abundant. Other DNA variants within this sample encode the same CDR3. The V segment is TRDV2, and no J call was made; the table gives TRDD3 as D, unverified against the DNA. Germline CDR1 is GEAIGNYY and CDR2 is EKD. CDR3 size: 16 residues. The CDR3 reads CACDTVGSWDTRQMFF. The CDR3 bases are TGTGCCTGTGACACCGTGGGATCCTGGGACACCCGACAGATGTTTTTT.

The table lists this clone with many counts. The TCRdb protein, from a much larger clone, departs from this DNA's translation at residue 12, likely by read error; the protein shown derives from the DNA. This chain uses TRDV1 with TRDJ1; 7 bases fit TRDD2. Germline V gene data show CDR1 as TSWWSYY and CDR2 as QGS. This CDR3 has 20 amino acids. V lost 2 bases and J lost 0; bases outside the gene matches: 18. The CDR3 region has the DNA TGTGCTCTTGGGGAAAAGACGAAGGCCTTCCTGGTGAGTTACACCGATAAACTCATCTTT. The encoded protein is CALGEKTKAFLVSYTDKLIF.

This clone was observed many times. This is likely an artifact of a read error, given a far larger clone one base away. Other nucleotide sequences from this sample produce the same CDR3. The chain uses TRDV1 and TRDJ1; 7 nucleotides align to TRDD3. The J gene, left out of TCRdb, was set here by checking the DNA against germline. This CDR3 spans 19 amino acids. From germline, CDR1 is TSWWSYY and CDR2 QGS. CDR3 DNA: TGTGCCCTTGGGGAGCCTAGTAGTCTGGGGGTCCACCACACCGATAAACTCATCTTT. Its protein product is CALGEPSSLGVHHTDKLIF.

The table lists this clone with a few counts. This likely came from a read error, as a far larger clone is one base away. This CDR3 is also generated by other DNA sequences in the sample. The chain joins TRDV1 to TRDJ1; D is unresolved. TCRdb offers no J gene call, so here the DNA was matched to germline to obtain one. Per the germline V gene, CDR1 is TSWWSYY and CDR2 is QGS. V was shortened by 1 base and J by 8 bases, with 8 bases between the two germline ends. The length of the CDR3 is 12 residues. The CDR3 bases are TGTGCTCTTGGGGAACCAGCGCACAAACTCATCTTT. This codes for CALGEPAHKLIF.

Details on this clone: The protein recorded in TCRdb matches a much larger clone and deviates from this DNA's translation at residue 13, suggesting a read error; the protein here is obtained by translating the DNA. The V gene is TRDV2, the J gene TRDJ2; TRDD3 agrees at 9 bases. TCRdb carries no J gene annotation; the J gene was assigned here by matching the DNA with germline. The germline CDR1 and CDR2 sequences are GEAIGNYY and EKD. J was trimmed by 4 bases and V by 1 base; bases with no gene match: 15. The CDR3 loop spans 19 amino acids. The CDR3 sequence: CACDTATGGDTGSTAQLFF. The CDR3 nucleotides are TGTGCCTGTGACACGGCGACTGGGGGAGATACAGGATCGACAGCACAACTCTTCTTT.

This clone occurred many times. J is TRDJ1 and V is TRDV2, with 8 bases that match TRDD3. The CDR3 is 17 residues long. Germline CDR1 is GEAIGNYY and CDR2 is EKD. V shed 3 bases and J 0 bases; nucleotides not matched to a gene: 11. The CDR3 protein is CACDPVLGAKDTDKLIF. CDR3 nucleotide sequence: TGTGCCTGTGACCCCGTACTGGGGGCCAAGGACACCGATAAACTCATCTTT.

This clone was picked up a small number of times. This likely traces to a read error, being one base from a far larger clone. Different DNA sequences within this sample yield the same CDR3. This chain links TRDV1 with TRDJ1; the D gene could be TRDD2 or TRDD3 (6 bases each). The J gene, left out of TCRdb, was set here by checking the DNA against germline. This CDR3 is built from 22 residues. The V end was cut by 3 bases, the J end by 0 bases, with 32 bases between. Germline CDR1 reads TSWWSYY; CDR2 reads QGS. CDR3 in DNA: TGTGCTCTTGGGGAGCCCCGGCCTTCCATATCTTACTGGGAATCCTACACCGATAAACTCATCTTT. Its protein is CALGEPRPSISYWESYTDKLIF.

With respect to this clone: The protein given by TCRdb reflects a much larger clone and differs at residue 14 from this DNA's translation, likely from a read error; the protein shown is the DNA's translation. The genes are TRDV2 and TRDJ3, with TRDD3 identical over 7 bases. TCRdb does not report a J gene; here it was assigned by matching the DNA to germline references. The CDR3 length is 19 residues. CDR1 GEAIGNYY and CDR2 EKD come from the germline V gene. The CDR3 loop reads CACDTVLGKHSWDARQMFF. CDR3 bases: TGTGCCTGTGACACCGTACTGGGGAAACACTCCTGGGACGCCCGACAGATGTTTTTC.

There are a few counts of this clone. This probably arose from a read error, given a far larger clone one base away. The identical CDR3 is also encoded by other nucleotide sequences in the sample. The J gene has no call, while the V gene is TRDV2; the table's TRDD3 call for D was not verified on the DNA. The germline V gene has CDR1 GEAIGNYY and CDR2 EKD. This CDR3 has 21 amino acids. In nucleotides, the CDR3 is TGTGCCTGTGACCCCCCCTCCTCCAGGGGGCCTTTGCGACGGGCGACCGATAAACTCATCTTC. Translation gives CACDPPSSRGPLRRATDKLIF.

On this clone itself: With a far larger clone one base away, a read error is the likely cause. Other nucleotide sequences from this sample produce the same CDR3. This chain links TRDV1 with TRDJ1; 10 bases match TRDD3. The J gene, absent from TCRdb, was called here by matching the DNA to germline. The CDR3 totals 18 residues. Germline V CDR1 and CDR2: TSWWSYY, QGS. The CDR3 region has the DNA TGTGCTCTTGGGACCCACCTGGGGGATAAGTATAACACTGATAAACTCATCTTT. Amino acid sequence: CALGTHLGDKYNTDKLIF.